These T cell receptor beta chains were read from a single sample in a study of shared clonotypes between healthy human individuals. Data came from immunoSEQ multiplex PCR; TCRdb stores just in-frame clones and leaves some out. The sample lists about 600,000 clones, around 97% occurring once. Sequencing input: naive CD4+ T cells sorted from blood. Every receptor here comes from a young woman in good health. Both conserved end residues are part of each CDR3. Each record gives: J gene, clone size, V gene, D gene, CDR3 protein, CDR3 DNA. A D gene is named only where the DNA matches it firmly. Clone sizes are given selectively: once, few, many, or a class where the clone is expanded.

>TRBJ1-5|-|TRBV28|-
CASSSVEPQHF
TGTGCCAGCAGTTCGGTGGAGCCCCAGCATTTT
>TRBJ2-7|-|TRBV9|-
CASSVGRGSPEGEQYF
TGTGCCAGCAGCGTAGGAAGGGGCTCACCCGAAGGCGAGCAGTACTTC
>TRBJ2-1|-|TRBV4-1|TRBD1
CASRVLPGQGVNEQFF
TGCGCCAGCAGGGTGCTACCGGGACAGGGGGTCAATGAGCAGTTCTTC
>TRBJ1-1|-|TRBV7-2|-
CASSLEGGVWAEAFF
TGTGCCAGCAGCTTAGAGGGTGGGGTGTGGGCTGAAGCTTTCTTT
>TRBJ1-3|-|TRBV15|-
CATSRASGSTIYF
TGTGCCACCAGCAGAGCGAGCGGGAGCACCATATATTTT
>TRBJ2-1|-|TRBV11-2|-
CASSLNSGRLFNEQFF
TGTGCCAGCAGCCTAAATAGCGGACGTCTTTTCAATGAGCAGTTCTTC
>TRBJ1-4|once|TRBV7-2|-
CASRPGTTNEKLFF
TGTGCCAGCAGACCCGGGACAACTAATGAAAAACTGTTTTTT
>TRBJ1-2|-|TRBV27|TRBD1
CASRTAGGLGYTF
TGTGCCAGCAGAACCGCAGGGGGCCTTGGCTACACCTTC
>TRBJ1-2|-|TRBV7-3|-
CASSSGVGYGYTF
TGTGCCAGCAGCTCAGGGGTTGGCTATGGCTACACCTTC
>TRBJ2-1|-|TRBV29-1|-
CSVEEGTRNEQFF
TGCAGCGTTGAAGAGGGGACTCGCAATGAGCAGTTCTTC
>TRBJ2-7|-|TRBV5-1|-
CASSSRGAPFEQYF
TGCGCCAGCAGCTCGAGGGGTGCCCCTTTCGAGCAGTACTTC
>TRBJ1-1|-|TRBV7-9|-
CASSLAARVNTEAFF
TGTGCCAGCAGCTTAGCGGCCAGAGTGAACACTGAAGCTTTCTTT
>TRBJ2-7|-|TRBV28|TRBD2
CASKPPLRRGSYEQYF
TGTGCCAGCAAACCCCCTCTGCGGCGGGGGTCCTACGAGCAGTACTTC
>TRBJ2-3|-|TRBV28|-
CASSSNRVFTDTQYF
TGTGCCAGCAGCTCAAACAGGGTTTTTACAGATACGCAGTATTTT
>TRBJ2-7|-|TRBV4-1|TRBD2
CASSRSPPGLARYEQYF
TGCGCCAGCAGCCGATCACCCCCCGGACTAGCGAGGTACGAGCAGTACTTC
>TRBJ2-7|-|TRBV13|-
CASSFWFDGSYEQYF
TGTGCCAGCAGCTTTTGGTTTGATGGCTCCTACGAGCAGTACTTC
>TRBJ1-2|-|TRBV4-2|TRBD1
CASSQEGTGGWSGYTF
TGTGCCAGCAGCCAAGAAGGCACAGGGGGATGGAGTGGCTACACCTTC
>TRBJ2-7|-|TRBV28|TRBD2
CASSLYTSGSYEQYF
TGTGCCAGCAGTTTATATACTAGCGGGAGCTACGAGCAGTACTTC
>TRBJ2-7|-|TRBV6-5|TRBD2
CASSYSASGIYEQYF
TGTGCCAGCAGTTACTCGGCTAGCGGAATCTACGAGCAGTACTTC
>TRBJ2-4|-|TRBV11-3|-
CASSLAYQAIQYF
TGTGCCAGCAGCTTAGCATATCAAGCGATTCAGTACTTC
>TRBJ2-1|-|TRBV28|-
CASGRGGLWNEQFF
TGTGCCTCCGGCCGAGGGGGACTCTGGAATGAGCAGTTCTTC
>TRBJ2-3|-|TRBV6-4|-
CAGLLARGPDTQYF
TGTGCCGGTCTTCTAGCGAGGGGTCCAGATACGCAGTATTTT
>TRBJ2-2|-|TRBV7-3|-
CASSLAGTNTGELFF
TGTGCCAGCAGCTTAGCGGGGACGAACACCGGGGAGCTGTTTTTT
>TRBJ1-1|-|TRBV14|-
CASSQDLGITEAFF
TGTGCCAGCAGCCAAGATCTGGGAATCACTGAAGCTTTCTTT
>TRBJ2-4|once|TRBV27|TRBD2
CASSFGVGLAGGAGKNIQYF
TGTGCCAGCAGTTTTGGGGTGGGACTAGCGGGAGGTGCGGGCAAAAACATTCAGTACTTC
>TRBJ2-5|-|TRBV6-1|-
CASREGFGETQYF
TGTGCCAGCAGGGAGGGGTTTGGGGAGACCCAGTACTTC
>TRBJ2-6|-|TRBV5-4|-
CASSGGGAGANVLTF
TGTGCCAGCAGCGGGGGGGGCGCTGGGGCCAACGTCCTGACTTTC
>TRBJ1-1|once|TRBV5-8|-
CASTPRLTAKNTEAFF
TGTGCCAGCACCCCACGATTGACAGCTAAGAACACTGAAGCTTTCTTT
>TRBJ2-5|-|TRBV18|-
CASSPVYPGQETQYF
TGTGCCAGCTCACCAGTTTACCCAGGCCAAGAGACCCAGTACTTC
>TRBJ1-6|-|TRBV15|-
CATSRAPALRNSPLHF
TGTGCCACCAGCAGAGCCCCGGCTCTCAGAAATTCACCCCTCCACTTT
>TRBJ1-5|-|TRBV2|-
CASSAGFNQPQHF
TGTGCCAGCAGTGCAGGGTTCAATCAGCCCCAGCATTTT
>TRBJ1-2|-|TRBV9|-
CASSVAAGEAYGYTF
TGTGCCAGCAGCGTAGCTGCAGGGGAAGCCTATGGCTACACCTTC
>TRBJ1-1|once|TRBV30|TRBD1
CAIRTGGVSDTEAFF
TGTGCCATCCGGACAGGGGGCGTCTCGGACACTGAAGCTTTCTTT
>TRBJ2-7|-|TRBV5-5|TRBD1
CASSRDRISSYEQYF
TGTGCCAGCAGCCGGGACAGGATAAGCTCCTACGAGCAGTACTTC
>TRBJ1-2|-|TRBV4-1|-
CASSQAGEDYGYTF
TGCGCCAGCAGCCAAGCCGGGGAGGACTATGGCTACACCTTC
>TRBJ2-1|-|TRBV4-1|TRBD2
CASSQAQREVDEQFF
TGCGCCAGCAGCCAAGCCCAGCGGGAGGTCGATGAGCAGTTCTTC
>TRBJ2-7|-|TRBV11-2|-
CASSLNSNEQYF
TGTGCCAGCAGCTTAAACAGCAACGAGCAGTACTTC
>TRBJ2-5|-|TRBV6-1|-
CASSDRAVLQETQYF
TGTGCCAGCAGTGACCGGGCGGTCTTACAAGAGACCCAGTACTTC
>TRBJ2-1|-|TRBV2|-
CASSEAQYEQFF
TGTGCCAGCAGTGAAGCGCAGTATGAGCAGTTCTTC
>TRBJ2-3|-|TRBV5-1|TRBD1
CASSFGQGGTDTQYF
TGCGCCAGCAGCTTCGGACAGGGGGGCACAGATACGCAGTATTTT
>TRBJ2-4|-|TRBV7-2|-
CASSPGRAKNIQYF
TGTGCCAGCAGTCCAGGGAGGGCCAAAAACATTCAGTACTTC
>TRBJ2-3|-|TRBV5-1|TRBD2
CASSLAGGGTDTQYF
TGCGCCAGCAGCCTAGCGGGAGGAGGCACAGATACGCAGTATTTT
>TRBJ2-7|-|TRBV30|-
CAWSARPASYEQYF
TGTGCCTGGAGTGCACGCCCGGCCTCCTACGAGCAGTACTTC
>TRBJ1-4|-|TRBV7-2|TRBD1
CASSSGTGHEKLFF
TGTGCCAGCAGCTCCGGGACAGGGCATGAAAAACTGTTTTTT
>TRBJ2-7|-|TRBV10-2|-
CASSESESSYEQYF
TGCGCCAGCAGTGAGTCAGAGAGCTCCTACGAGCAGTACTTC
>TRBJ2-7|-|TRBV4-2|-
CASSTDRRYSGEQYF
TGTGCCAGCAGCACCGACAGGAGATACTCGGGGGAGCAGTACTTC
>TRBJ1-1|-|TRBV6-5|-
CATVGNTEAFF
TGTGCCACCGTCGGGAACACTGAAGCTTTCTTT
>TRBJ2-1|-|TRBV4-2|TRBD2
CASSQEGLAGSYNEQFF
TGTGCCAGCAGCCAAGAGGGACTAGCGGGATCCTACAATGAGCAGTTCTTC
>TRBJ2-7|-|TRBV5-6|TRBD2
CASRTGTRTYEQYF
TGTGCCAGCAGGACCGGGACTAGAACCTACGAGCAGTACTTC
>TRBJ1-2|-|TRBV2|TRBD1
CASSGQGVRYGYTF
TGTGCCAGCAGTGGACAGGGTGTAAGGTATGGCTACACCTTC
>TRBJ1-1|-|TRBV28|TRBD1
CASNLPNLGGSHEAFF
TGTGCCAGCAACCTTCCCAATCTAGGGGGCTCGCATGAAGCTTTCTTT
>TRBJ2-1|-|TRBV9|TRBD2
CASSVEGGLAGHNEQFF
TGTGCCAGCAGCGTAGAGGGAGGACTAGCGGGGCACAATGAGCAGTTCTTC
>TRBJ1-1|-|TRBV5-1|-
CASSLAGVVNTEAFF
TGCGCCAGCAGCTTGGCTGGGGTTGTGAACACTGAAGCTTTCTTT
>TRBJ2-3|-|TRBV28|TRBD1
CASSFSPTGVEDTQYF
TGTGCCAGCAGTTTCTCCCCGACAGGGGTAGAAGATACGCAGTATTTT
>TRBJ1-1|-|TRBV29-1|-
CSSSQGPLNTEAFF
TGCAGCTCCTCTCAGGGACCCCTGAACACTGAAGCTTTCTTT
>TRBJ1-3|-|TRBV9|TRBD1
CASSPGGTHSGNTIYF
TGTGCCAGCAGCCCAGGGGGGACCCACTCTGGAAACACCATATATTTT
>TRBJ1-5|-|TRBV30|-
CAWSPQGDQPQHF
TGTGCCTGGAGTCCCCAAGGGGATCAGCCCCAGCATTTT
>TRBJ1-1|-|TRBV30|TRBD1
CAWSGQGYTEAFF
TGTGCCTGGAGCGGACAGGGGTACACTGAAGCTTTCTTT